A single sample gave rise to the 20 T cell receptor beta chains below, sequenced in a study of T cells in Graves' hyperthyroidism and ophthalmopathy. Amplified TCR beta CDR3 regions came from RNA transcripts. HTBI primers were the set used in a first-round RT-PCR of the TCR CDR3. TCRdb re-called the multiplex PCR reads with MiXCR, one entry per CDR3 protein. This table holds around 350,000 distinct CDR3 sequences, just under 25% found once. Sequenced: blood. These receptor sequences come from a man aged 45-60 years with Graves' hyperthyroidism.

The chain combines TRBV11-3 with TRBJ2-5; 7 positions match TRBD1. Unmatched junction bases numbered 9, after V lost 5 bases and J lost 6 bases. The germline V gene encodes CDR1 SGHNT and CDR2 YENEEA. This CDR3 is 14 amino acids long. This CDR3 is CASSMGQTKKTQYF. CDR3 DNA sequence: TGTGCCAGCAGCATGGGACAGACGAAAAAGACCCAGTACTTC.

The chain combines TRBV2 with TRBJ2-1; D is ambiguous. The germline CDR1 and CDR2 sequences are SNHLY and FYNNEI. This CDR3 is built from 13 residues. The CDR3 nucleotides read TGTGTCCAGAAATCCGGTACCTACAATGAGCAGTTCTTC. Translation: CVQKSGTYNEQFF.

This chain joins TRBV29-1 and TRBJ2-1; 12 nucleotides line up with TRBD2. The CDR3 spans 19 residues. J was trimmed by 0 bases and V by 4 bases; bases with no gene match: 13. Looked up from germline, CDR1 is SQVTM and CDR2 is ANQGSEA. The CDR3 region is CSVARGLAGPLRSYNEQFF. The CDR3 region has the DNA TGCAGCGTTGCGAGAGGACTAGCGGGACCCCTTCGCTCCTACAATGAGCAGTTCTTC.

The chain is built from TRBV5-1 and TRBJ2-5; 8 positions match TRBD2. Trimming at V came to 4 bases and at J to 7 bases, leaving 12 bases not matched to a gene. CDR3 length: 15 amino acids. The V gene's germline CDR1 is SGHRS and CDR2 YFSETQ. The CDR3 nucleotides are TGCGCCAGCAGCAGTAATGGACTAGCCGGGGGGACCCAGTACTTC. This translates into CASSSNGLAGGTQYF.

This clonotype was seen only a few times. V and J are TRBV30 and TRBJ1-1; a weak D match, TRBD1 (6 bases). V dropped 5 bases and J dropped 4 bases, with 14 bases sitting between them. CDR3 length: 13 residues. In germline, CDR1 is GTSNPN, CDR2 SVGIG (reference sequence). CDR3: CAWVQGGSTEAFF. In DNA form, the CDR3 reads TGTGCCTGGGTACAGGGCGGAAGCACTGAAGCTTTCTTT.

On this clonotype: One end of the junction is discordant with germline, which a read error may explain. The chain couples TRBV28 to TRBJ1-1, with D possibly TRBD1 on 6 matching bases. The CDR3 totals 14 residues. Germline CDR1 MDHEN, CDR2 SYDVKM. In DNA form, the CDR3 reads TGTGCCATCAGTTTTGATGAGAGGGACACTGAAGCTTTCTTC. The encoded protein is CAISFDERDTEAFF.

The CDR3 sequence is CSASSTGNTEAFF. CDR3 bases: TGCAGTGCTAGTTCGACAGGGAACACTGAAGCTTTCTTT. The J gene is TRBJ1-1, the V gene TRBV20-1; perhaps TRBD1 as D (6 bases). CDR3 length: 13 residues. V lost 3 bases, J lost 1 base, and 9 bases lay in between. Germline CDR1 DFQATT, CDR2 SNEGSKA (reference sequence).

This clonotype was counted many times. The CDR3 reads CSDRTVAYEQYF. CDR3 in DNA: TGCAGTGATCGGACAGTAGCCTACGAGCAGTACTTC. V usage is TRBV29-1 and J usage is TRBJ2-7; a possible D gene is TRBD1 (6 bases). Germline V gene sequence: CDR1 SQVTM, CDR2 ANQGSEA. The CDR3 covers 12 residues.

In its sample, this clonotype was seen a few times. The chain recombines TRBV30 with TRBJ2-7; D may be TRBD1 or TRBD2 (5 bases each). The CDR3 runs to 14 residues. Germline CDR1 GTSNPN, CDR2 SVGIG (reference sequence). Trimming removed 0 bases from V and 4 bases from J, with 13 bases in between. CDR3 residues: CAWSVGGAVYEQYF. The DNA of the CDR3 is TGTGCCTGGAGTGTTGGGGGAGCGGTATACGAGCAGTACTTC.

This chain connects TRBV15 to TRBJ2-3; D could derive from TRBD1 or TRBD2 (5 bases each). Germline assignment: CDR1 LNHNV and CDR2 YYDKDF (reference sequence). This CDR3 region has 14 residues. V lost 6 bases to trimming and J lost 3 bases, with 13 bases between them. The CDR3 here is CATSVRGGTDTQYF. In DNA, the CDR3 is TGTGCCACCAGTGTCCGGGGCGGTACAGATACGCAGTATTTT.

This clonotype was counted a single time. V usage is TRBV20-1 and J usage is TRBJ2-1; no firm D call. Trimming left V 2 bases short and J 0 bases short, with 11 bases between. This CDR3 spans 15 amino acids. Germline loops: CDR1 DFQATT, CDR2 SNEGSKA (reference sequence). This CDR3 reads CSARKDLSSYNEQFF. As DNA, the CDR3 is TGCAGTGCTAGAAAAGATCTTAGCTCCTACAATGAGCAGTTCTTC.

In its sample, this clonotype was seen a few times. The CDR3 region has the DNA TGCAGCGTTGCGGGAGGGGCGGGAGGCCTAAGCACAGATACGCAGTATTTT. Translating gives CSVAGGAGGLSTDTQYF. This chain uses TRBV29-1 with TRBJ2-3; 8 bases are shared with TRBD2. Germline V gene sequence: CDR1 SQVTM, CDR2 ANQGSEA. Losses at the gene ends were 4 bases for V and 0 bases for J; bases not matched to a gene: 12. CDR3 size: 17 residues.

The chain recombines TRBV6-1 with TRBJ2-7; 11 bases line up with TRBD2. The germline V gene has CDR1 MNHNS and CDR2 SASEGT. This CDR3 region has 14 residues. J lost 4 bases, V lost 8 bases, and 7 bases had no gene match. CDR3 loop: CASGHTSGSYEQYF. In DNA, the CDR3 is TGTGCCAGCGGCCACACTAGCGGGAGTTACGAGCAGTACTTC.

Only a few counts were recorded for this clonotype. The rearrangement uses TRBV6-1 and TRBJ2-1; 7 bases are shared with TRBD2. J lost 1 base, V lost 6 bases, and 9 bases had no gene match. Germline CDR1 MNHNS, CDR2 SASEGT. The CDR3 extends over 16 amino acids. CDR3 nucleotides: TGTGCCAGCAGAGCCCAAGCGGGGAGTTCCTACAATGAGCAGTTCTTC. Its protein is CASRAQAGSSYNEQFF.

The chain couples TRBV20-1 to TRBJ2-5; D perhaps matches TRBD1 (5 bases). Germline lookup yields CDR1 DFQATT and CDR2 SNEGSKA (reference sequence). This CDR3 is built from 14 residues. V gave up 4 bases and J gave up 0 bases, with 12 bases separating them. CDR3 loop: CSATTSGYQETQYF. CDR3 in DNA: TGCAGTGCTACCACGTCAGGGTACCAAGAGACCCAGTACTTC.

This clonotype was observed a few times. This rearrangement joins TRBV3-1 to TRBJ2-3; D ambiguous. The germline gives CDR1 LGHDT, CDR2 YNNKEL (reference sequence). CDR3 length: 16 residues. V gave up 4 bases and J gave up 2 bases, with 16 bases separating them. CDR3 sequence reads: CASSLGWSESTDTQYF. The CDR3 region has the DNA TGTGCCAGCAGCCTAGGTTGGTCAGAGTCCACAGATACGCAGTATTTT.

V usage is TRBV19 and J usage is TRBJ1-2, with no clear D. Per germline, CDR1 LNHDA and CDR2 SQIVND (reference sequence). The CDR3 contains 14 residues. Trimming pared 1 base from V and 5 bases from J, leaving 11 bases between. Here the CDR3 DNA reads TGTGCCAGTAGTATAGCCGGGGAAGGTTATGGCTACACCTTC. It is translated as CASSIAGEGYGYTF.

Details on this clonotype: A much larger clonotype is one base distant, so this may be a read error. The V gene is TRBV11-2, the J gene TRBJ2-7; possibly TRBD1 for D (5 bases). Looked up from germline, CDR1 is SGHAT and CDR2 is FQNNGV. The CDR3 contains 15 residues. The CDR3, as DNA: TGTGCCAGCAGCTTAGTCAGCGACAGCCGGTTCGAGCGGTACTTC. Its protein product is CASSLVSDSRFERYF.

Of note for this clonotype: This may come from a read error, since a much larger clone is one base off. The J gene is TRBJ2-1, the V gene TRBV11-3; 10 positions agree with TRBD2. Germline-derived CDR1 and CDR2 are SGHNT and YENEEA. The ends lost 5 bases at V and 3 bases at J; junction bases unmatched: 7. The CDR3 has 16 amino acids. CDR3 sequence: CASSLWTSGDYNEQFF. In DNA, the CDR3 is TGTGCCAGCAGCCTTTGGACTAGCGGAGACTACAATGAGCAGTTCTTC. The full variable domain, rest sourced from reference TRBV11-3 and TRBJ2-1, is EAGVVQSPRYKIIEKKQPVAFWCNPISGHNTLYWYLQNLGQGPELLIRYENEEAVDDSQLPKDRFSAERLKGVDSTLKIQPAELGDSAVYLCASSLWTSGDYNEQFFGPGTRLTVL.

The CDR3 is CASSYLTSGYEQYF. CDR3 nucleotides: TGCGCCAGCAGTTACCTGACTAGCGGCTACGAGCAGTACTTC. V gene TRBV5-1 combines with J gene TRBJ2-7; 9 bases are a match to TRBD2. The junction had 6 bases not matched to a gene; V was cut back by 5 bases and J by 3 bases. CDR3 length: 14 amino acids. CDR1 and CDR2 from the germline V gene are SGHRS and YFSETQ.